A single sample gave rise to the 24 T cell receptor beta chains below, sequenced in a study of cytomegalovirus exposure and HLA in healthy donors. The PCR employed 60 Vbeta primers together with 13 Jbeta primers. The data were produced by immunoSEQ multiplex PCR, yet TCRdb's version contains in-frame clones alone and is incomplete. The sample holds approximately 100,000 clones; more than 60% are singletons and the top ten take roughly 4.9%. Sequencing was done on a sample of PBMCs. Every receptor here comes from a female donor in good health and CMV-seropositive.

The V and J genes are TRBV5-6 and TRBJ2-5; D might be TRBD1 (6 bases). This CDR3 has 13 amino acids. Germline loops: CDR1 SGHDT, CDR2 YYEEEE. V was trimmed by 3 bases and J by 2 bases, leaving 8 bases between them. DNA for the CDR3: TGTGCCAGCAGCTACAGGGAACAAGAGACCCAGTACTTC. It codes for CASSYREQETQYF.

This chain links TRBV30 with TRBJ1-2, with D perhaps TRBD1 (6 bases). V was clipped by 3 bases and J by 4 bases, with 15 bases between them. The CDR3 spans 14 residues. The germline V gene encodes CDR1 GTSNPN and CDR2 SVGIG (reference sequence). The CDR3 nucleotides are TGTGCCTGGAGGGACAGAAGAAGAGCCTATGGCTACACCTTC. Its translation is CAWRDRRRAYGYTF.

The CDR3 sequence is CASSQDPQGVENIQYF. The CDR3 DNA is TGTGCCAGCAGCCAAGATCCACAGGGGGTCGAAAACATTCAGTACTTC. The V gene is TRBV4-2, the J gene TRBJ2-4; 8 bases are a match to TRBD1. The V gene's germline CDR1 is LGHNA and CDR2 YNFKEQ. With 0 bases clipped from V and 5 bases from J, the junction kept 6 bases outside the gene matches. The CDR3 runs to 16 residues.

The chain is built from TRBV19 and TRBJ2-7, with 8 bases fitting TRBD1. CDR1 LNHDA and CDR2 SQIVND come from the germline V gene (reference sequence). Trimming cost V 5 bases and J 4 bases; bases outside gene matches: 7. CDR3 length equals 14 residues. Written as DNA, the CDR3 is TGTGCCAGTAGTCAGGACAGGGTTCGTTACGAGCAGTACTTC. It encodes CASSQDRVRYEQYF.

The chain combines TRBV5-8 with TRBJ2-3; 15 positions agree with TRBD2. With 4 bases clipped from V and 3 bases from J, the junction kept 6 bases outside the gene matches. This CDR3 comprises 17 residues. CDR1 SGHTS and CDR2 YDEGEE come from the germline V gene. CDR3 region: CASSAPGLAGGTDTQYF. CDR3 DNA sequence: TGTGCCAGCAGCGCCCCAGGACTAGCGGGAGGGACAGATACGCAGTATTTT.

The rearrangement links TRBV5-1 to TRBJ2-3; tentatively, D is TRBD2 (7 bases). Trimming shortened V by 2 bases and J by 2 bases, and 12 bases separated the two germline ends. The CDR3 consists of 15 residues. Germline loops: CDR1 SGHRS, CDR2 YFSETQ. The CDR3, as DNA: TGCGCCAGCAGCTTTAGGGGGGGTGCCACAGATACGCAGTATTTT. It translates to CASSFRGGATDTQYF. The full variable domain, rest sourced from reference TRBV5-1 and TRBJ2-3, is KAGVTQTPRYLIKTRGQQVTLSCSPISGHRSVSWYQQTPGQGLQFLFEYFSETQRNKGNFPGRFSGRQFSNSRSEMNVSTLELGDSALYLCASSFRGGATDTQYFGPGTRLTVL.

The rearrangement links TRBV27 to TRBJ1-3; D ambiguous. Germline V gene lookup returns CDR1 MNHEY and CDR2 SMNVEV (reference sequence). Trimming cost V 6 bases and J 2 bases, with 17 bases left between them. This CDR3 spans 16 amino acids. The DNA for the CDR3 is TGTGCCAGCAGCCCTACCAGACTCACGCCTGGAAACACCATATATTTT. As protein: CASSPTRLTPGNTIYF.

V gene TRBV28 combines with J gene TRBJ2-7, with 7 positions matching TRBD1. In germline, CDR1 is MDHEN, CDR2 SYDVKM. V shed 1 base, J shed 2 bases, and the junction held 8 bases outside the gene matches. The CDR3 is 16 residues long. The CDR3 is CASSLFGLQGAYEQYF. In DNA form, the CDR3 reads TGTGCCAGCAGTTTATTCGGGTTGCAGGGGGCCTACGAGCAGTACTTC.

V gene TRBV7-6 combines with J gene TRBJ2-1, with TRBD2 matching 13 bases. CDR3 length equals 18 residues. After removal of 2 bases from V and 4 bases from J, the junction contained 8 bases not matched to a gene. Germline CDR1 reads SGHVS; CDR2 reads FNYEAQ. CDR3 loop: CASSLRRTSGSGYNEQFF. The CDR3 coding sequence is TGTGCCAGCAGCTTACGGCGGACTAGCGGGAGTGGGTACAATGAGCAGTTCTTC.

This clone occurred once. The rearrangement uses TRBV19 and TRBJ1-3; 8 bases are shared with TRBD1. J was trimmed by 3 bases and V by 11 bases; bases with no gene match: 12. CDR3 length: 15 amino acids. Germline loops: CDR1 LNHDA, CDR2 SQIVND (reference sequence). The CDR3 is CASQDRVRFGNTIYF. CDR3 DNA: TGTGCCTCTCAGGACAGGGTTCGGTTTGGAAACACCATATATTTT.

The J gene is TRBJ1-2, the V gene TRBV7-2, with D maybe TRBD1 (6 bases). Deletions cut 3 bases from V and 4 bases from J, with 18 bases between. The CDR3 totals 16 residues. Germline V gene data show CDR1 as SGHTA and CDR2 as FQGNSA. CDR3 protein: CASSLTTGPAGYGYTF. CDR3 sequence (DNA): TGTGCCAGCAGCTTGACGACAGGCCCCGCAGGCTATGGCTACACCTTC.

The chain uses TRBV4-3 and TRBJ1-2, with D unclear. V was clipped by 1 base and J by 1 base, with 16 bases between them. Germline V gives CDR1 LGHNA, CDR2 YSLEER. This CDR3 spans 17 amino acids. CDR3: CASSQVAASPINYGYTF. DNA of the CDR3: TGCGCCAGCAGCCAAGTTGCTGCGAGCCCAATTAACTATGGCTACACCTTC.

This chain uses TRBV5-8 with TRBJ1-5; 7 bases fit TRBD1. This CDR3 spans 16 amino acids. The germline CDR1 and CDR2 sequences are SGHTS and YDEGEE. The V segment lost 4 bases and the J segment 2 bases; nucleotides outside the gene matches: 9. The CDR3 region is CASSPRQGLGNQPQHF. CDR3 DNA sequence: TGTGCCAGCAGCCCCCGACAGGGATTGGGCAATCAGCCCCAGCATTTT. The full variable domain, in which reference TRBV5-8 and TRBJ1-5 provide the parts outside the CDR3, is EAGVTQSPTHLIKTRGQQATLRCSPISGHTSVYWYQQALGLGLQFLLWYDEGEERNRGNFPPRFSGRQFPNYSSELNVNALELEDSALYLCASSPRQGLGNQPQHFGDGTRLSIL.

The chain links TRBV29-1 to TRBJ1-2, with 12 bases matching TRBD1. Germline values: CDR1 SQVTM, CDR2 ANQGSEA. V shed 6 bases and J 4 bases; nucleotides not matched to a gene: 0. This CDR3 is 12 amino acids long. The CDR3 protein is CSVGQGAYGYTF. The CDR3 DNA reads TGCAGCGTGGGACAGGGGGCCTATGGCTACACCTTC.

The CDR3 DNA is TGTGCCAGCAGCTTAGGGACTAGCGGGGCCAATGAGCAGTTCTTC. Translating gives CASSLGTSGANEQFF. The chain joins TRBV11-3 to TRBJ2-1; 12 bases are a match to TRBD2. Germline CDR1 is SGHNT and CDR2 is YENEEA. Trimming at V came to 1 base and at J to 6 bases, leaving 1 base not matched to a gene. The CDR3 covers 15 residues. The full variable domain, completed using reference TRBV11-3 and TRBJ2-1, is EAGVVQSPRYKIIEKKQPVAFWCNPISGHNTLYWYLQNLGQGPELLIRYENEEAVDDSQLPKDRFSAERLKGVDSTLKIQPAELGDSAVYLCASSLGTSGANEQFFGPGTRLTVL.

The chain employs TRBV5-1 and TRBJ2-1; TRBD2 matches at 8 bases. The CDR3 has 15 residues. The J segment lost 6 bases and the V segment lost 0 bases, leaving 5 bases of the junction unmatched. CDR1 is SGHRS and CDR2 is YFSETQ in the germline V gene. The CDR3, as DNA: TGCGCCAGCAGCTTGGACGGGGGGGCCCTCAATGAGCAGTTCTTC. Amino acids: CASSLDGGALNEQFF. The complete variable domain, with remaining parts taken from reference TRBV5-1 and TRBJ2-1, reads KAGVTQTPRYLIKTRGQQVTLSCSPISGHRSVSWYQQTPGQGLQFLFEYFSETQRNKGNFPGRFSGRQFSNSRSEMNVSTLELGDSALYLCASSLDGGALNEQFFGPGTRLTVL.

This clone was found once. This chain links TRBV19 with TRBJ1-4; D unresolved. This CDR3 has 16 residues. Trimming took 5 bases from V and 8 from J, leaving 21 bases between them. Germline CDR1 is LNHDA and CDR2 is SQIVND (reference sequence). The CDR3 coding sequence is TGTGCCAGTAGTCTCACCCGAGGGCGTTTGGCAGAAAAACTGTTTTTT. Encoded protein: CASSLTRGRLAEKLFF.

This rearrangement joins TRBV7-2 to TRBJ1-2, with TRBD1 matching over 7 bases. Unmatched junction bases numbered 7, after V lost 5 bases and J lost 4 bases. Per germline, CDR1 SGHTA and CDR2 FQGNSA. The CDR3 contains 14 residues. For the CDR3, the DNA is TGTGCCAGCAGCCCGGGGACAGAAAGCTATGGCTACACCTTC. Translation: CASSPGTESYGYTF.

This sequence joins TRBV9 and TRBJ2-1; no firm D call. Germline CDR1 reads SGDLS; CDR2 reads YYNGEE. V shed 0 bases and J shed 0 bases, with 7 bases lying between them. The CDR3 length is 15 residues. The CDR3 DNA sequence: TGTGCCAGCAGCGTAGGGGCAGGCTCCTACAATGAGCAGTTCTTC. It specifies CASSVGAGSYNEQFF. Full variable domain (remainder filled in from reference TRBV9 and TRBJ2-1): DSGVTQTPKHLITATGQRVTLRCSPRSGDLSVYWYQQSLDQGLQFLIQYYNGEERAKGNILERFSAQQFPDLHSELNLSSLELGDSALYFCASSVGAGSYNEQFFGPGTRLTVL.

The V call is TRBV5-1, the J call TRBJ1-3; the D is unclear. Per germline, CDR1 SGHRS and CDR2 YFSETQ. Deletions cut 0 bases from V and 4 bases from J, with 11 bases between. CDR3 size: 15 residues. The DNA of the CDR3 is TGCGCCAGCAGCTTGGAGCCCGGGTCCGGAAACACCATATATTTT. This translates into CASSLEPGSGNTIYF.

The chain combines TRBV7-8 with TRBJ2-7, with 9 bases lining up with TRBD1. Germline V lookup: CDR1 SGHVS, CDR2 FQNEAQ. J was trimmed by 2 bases and V by 5 bases; bases with no gene match: 7. The CDR3 runs 15 residues. This CDR3 reads CASSPDRGAAYEQYF. In DNA, the CDR3 is TGTGCCAGCAGCCCAGACAGGGGGGCAGCCTACGAGCAGTACTTC. Drawing the rest from reference TRBV7-8 and TRBJ2-7, the complete variable domain is GAGVSQSPRYKVAKRGQDVALRCDPISGHVSLFWYQQALGQGPEFLTYFQNEAQLDKSGLPSDRFFAERPEGSVSTLKIQRTQQEDSAVYLCASSPDRGAAYEQYFGPGTRLTVT.

The chain couples TRBV6-5 to TRBJ1-4; 8 bases are shared with TRBD1. This CDR3 spans 16 amino acids. The V and J ends lost 4 bases and 8 bases, in that order; junction bases with no gene match: 12. Per germline, CDR1 MNHEY and CDR2 SVGAGI. The CDR3 nucleotides are TGTGCCAGCAGTTCTTCTACAGGGGGAGGTTGGGAAAAACTGTTTTTT. Protein product: CASSSSTGGGWEKLFF.

The chain has TRBV28 and TRBJ1-2, with D possibly TRBD1 on 6 matching bases. The CDR3 has 17 amino acids. CDR1 and CDR2 (germline): MDHEN, SYDVKM. Between the trimmed V and J ends, which lost 3 bases and 2 bases, there was a span of 19 bases. The CDR3 protein is CASSLVTIGTSNYGYTF. The CDR3 DNA reads TGTGCCAGCAGTTTGGTAACCATTGGGACATCCAACTATGGCTACACCTTC.

The chain combines TRBV5-4 with TRBJ2-7; TRBD1 matches 10 bases. CDR3 size: 16 residues. V trimming: 4 bases; J trimming: 5 bases; junction bases outside the gene matches: 12. Germline CDR1 and CDR2: SGHNT and YYREEE (reference sequence). The CDR3 region has the DNA TGTGCCAGCAGCCGTTTGATTGGACAGGGGGGTAACGAGCAGTACTTC. Its translation is CASSRLIGQGGNEQYF.